A selection of T cell receptor beta chains follows, all from one sample in a study of early T cells in non-severe SARS-CoV-2 infection. From the 5' RACE reads, TCRdb called clonotypes with MiXCR, one entry per CDR3 protein. The data contain tens of thousands of distinct CDR3 sequences, 5.8% of them singletons. The sequenced sample consisted of whole blood. The receptor source for this set is an adult who was a healthcare worker with PCR-confirmed SARS-CoV-2 infection or an uninfected control (not recorded which). The CDR3 runs from the conserved cysteine through the conserved F or W. The D gene is left open where the match is weak. Clone sizes are given selectively: once, few, many, or a class where the clone is expanded.

V gene	clone size	J gene	D gene	CDR3 DNA	CDR3 protein
TRBV30	-	TRBJ2-5	-	TGTGCCTGGAGACCCGATCAGGGAAGGGGGGAGACCCAGTACTTC	CAWRPDQGRGETQYF
TRBV14	few	TRBJ2-7	-	TGTGCCACCTCGAGGGGCGTCTACGAGCAGTACTTC	CATSRGVYEQYF
TRBV5-1	many	TRBJ2-7	TRBD1	TGCGCCAGCAGCTATGGGCAGGGGGCTTACGAGCAGTACTTC	CASSYGQGAYEQYF
TRBV6-6	few	TRBJ1-4	-	TGTGCCAGCAGTTACTTCTGGGGTAATGAAAAACTGTTTTTT	CASSYFWGNEKLFF
TRBV7-6	many	TRBJ2-2	TRBD2	TGTGCCAGCAGCTTAGGACTAGCGGGAAACACCGGGGAGCTGTTTTTT	CASSLGLAGNTGELFF
TRBV7-9	many	TRBJ1-1	-	TGTGCCAGCAGCTTAGTGGGGCGGGAGAACACTGAAGCTTTCTTT	CASSLVGRENTEAFF
TRBV3-1	few	TRBJ1-1	-	TGTGCCAGCAGCCCGGCCAGAGGAACTAACACTGAAGCTTTCTTT	CASSPARGTNTEAFF
TRBV5-1	many	TRBJ2-3	TRBD1	TGCGCCAGCAGCTTGGGCCATCTAACAGGGGCTATCACAGATACGCAGTATTTT	CASSLGHLTGAITDTQYF
TRBV20-1	many	TRBJ2-7	-	TGCAGTGCTAGAGCGCCAGGGTTCGGTTTCTACGAGCAGTACTTC	CSARAPGFGFYEQYF
TRBV29-1	-	TRBJ2-1	TRBD2	TGCAGCGTTGAAGATCGACTAGCGGCTGACAATGAGCAGTTCTTC	CSVEDRLAADNEQFF
TRBV4-1	many	TRBJ2-1	TRBD2	TGCGCCAGCAGCCAAGATAGAAGGCCCGGGGAGGGTGGTTACAATGAGCAGTTCTTC	CASSQDRRPGEGGYNEQFF
TRBV20-1	many	TRBJ1-1	TRBD1	TGCAGTGCTAGAGCGATGGACAGGGACACTGAAGCTTTCTTT	CSARAMDRDTEAFF
TRBV20-1	many	TRBJ2-7	TRBD2	TGCAGTGCCCCTAGCGGGAGCTCCTACGAGCAGTACTTC	CSAPSGSSYEQYF
TRBV20-1	many	TRBJ2-2	-	TGCAGTGCTAGCCCACAGGGTTCCGGCGGGGAGCTGTTTTTT	CSASPQGSGGELFF
TRBV3-1	many	TRBJ2-5	TRBD1	TGTGCCAGCAGCCAAGAACGGGGACAGGTCCAAGAGACCCAGTACTTC	CASSQERGQVQETQYF
TRBV2	-	TRBJ2-7	-	TGTGCCAGCAGGGGGGGATACGAGCAGTACTTC	CASRGGYEQYF
TRBV19	many	TRBJ2-2	TRBD2	TGTGCCAGTGCGACTAGCGGGGCGAACACCGGGGAGCTGTTTTTT	CASATSGANTGELFF
TRBV12-3/TRBV12-4	-	TRBJ1-4	TRBD1	TGTGCCAGCAGTCCACAGGGGGTTGGTGAAAAACTGTTTTTT	CASSPQGVGEKLFF
TRBV11-2	-	TRBJ2-5	-	TGTGCCAGCAGCTCGGGACGGCAAGAGACCCAGTACTTC	CASSSGRQETQYF
TRBV7-6	few	TRBJ2-7	TRBD2	TGTGCCAGCAGCTCTAGCGGGAGTGGGTTAGAGCAGTACTTC	CASSSSGSGLEQYF
TRBV9	many	TRBJ2-1	TRBD1	TGTGCCAGCAGTCTCGGACAGGGAGTTTACAATGAGCAGTTCTTC	CASSLGQGVYNEQFF
TRBV29-1	few	TRBJ1-5	-	TGCAGCGTTCGAGACAGTGGACAGCCCCAGCATTTT	CSVRDSGQPQHF
TRBV6-1	many	TRBJ2-1	TRBD2	TGTGCCAGCACTGAAGCGGGAGGGCCAAGTGAGCAGTTCTTC	CASTEAGGPSEQFF
TRBV10-3	many	TRBJ2-3	-	TGTGCCATCAGTGAGACAAGTACTAGCACAGATACGCAGTATTTT	CAISETSTSTDTQYF
TRBV7-2	many	TRBJ2-1	-	TGTGCCAGCAGCTTATTGCGGCTGAATGAGCAGTTCTTC	CASSLLRLNEQFF
TRBV5-5	many	TRBJ2-4	-	TGTGCCAGCAGCCCCCTCCTAGCCAAAAACATTCAGTACTTC	CASSPLLAKNIQYF
TRBV5-4	many	TRBJ1-2	TRBD1	TGTGCCAGCAGCTCCACTTGGACAGGGGGCTATGGCTACACCTTC	CASSSTWTGGYGYTF
TRBV30	many	TRBJ2-2	-	TGTGCCTGTCGACAGGGAGGTTACACCGGGGAGCTGTTTTTT	CACRQGGYTGELFF
TRBV6-6	many	TRBJ2-1	TRBD2	TGTGCCAGCAGTTACTCCCCCCTAGCGGGCATATACAATGAGCAGTTCTTC	CASSYSPLAGIYNEQFF
TRBV11-3	-	TRBJ2-1	-	TGTGCCAGCGGGTCCTTGGTTGATGAGCAGTTCTTC	CASGSLVDEQFF
TRBV18	many	TRBJ2-2	TRBD2	TGTGCCAGCTCAAACGGGCTAGCGGGAACCACCGGGGAGCTGTTTTTT	CASSNGLAGTTGELFF
TRBV20-1	many	TRBJ2-7	TRBD2	TGCAGCTACGCCGGACCACTAGCGGGGACCTACGAGCAGTACTTC	CSYAGPLAGTYEQYF
TRBV6-2/TRBV6-3	many	TRBJ1-4	-	TGTGCCAGCAGCCCGGCGGATGAAAAACTGTTTTTT	CASSPADEKLFF
TRBV5-4	many	TRBJ2-1	TRBD2	TGTGCCAGCAGCTTCATAGCGGGGCTGACTTACAATGAGCAGTTCTTC	CASSFIAGLTYNEQFF
TRBV6-5	many	TRBJ1-2	TRBD1	TGTGCCAGCAGTTACGGGACAGGACGGCATGGCTACACCTTC	CASSYGTGRHGYTF
TRBV5-1	few	TRBJ2-6	-	TGCGCCAGCAGCTTGGCGGGCTGGATCTCTGGGGCCAACGTCCTGACTTTC	CASSLAGWISGANVLTF
TRBV10-3	many	TRBJ1-2	-	TGTGCCATCAGTGACCGGGGTAACTATGGCTACACCTTC	CAISDRGNYGYTF
TRBV5-5	many	TRBJ1-1	-	TGTGCCAGCAGCTTGGAATTTGTCTTGAACACTGAAGCTTTCTTT	CASSLEFVLNTEAFF
TRBV11-2	-	TRBJ1-2	-	TGTGCCAGCAGCTCGCCATCGGGGCGCGACTATGGCTACACCTTC	CASSSPSGRDYGYTF
TRBV12-3/TRBV12-4	few	TRBJ1-2	-	TGTGCCAGCAGCGATTTGAGGGGCTACACCTTC	CASSDLRGYTF
TRBV3-1	many	TRBJ1-5	-	TGTGCCAGCAGCCACAGGACAAGGGGTCAGCCCCAGCATTTT	CASSHRTRGQPQHF
TRBV9	-	TRBJ1-4	-	TGTGCCAGCAGCGTAGATGGGCTTAATGAAAAACTGTTTTTT	CASSVDGLNEKLFF
TRBV6-2/TRBV6-3	many	TRBJ2-5	-	TGTGCCAGCAGTTCCCCCCACAGGAACCAAGAGACCCAGTACTTC	CASSSPHRNQETQYF
TRBV20-1	few	TRBJ1-6	TRBD1	TGCAGTGCCAGTCCCGGGACAGGTTTCTCCTATAATTCACCCCTCCACTTT	CSASPGTGFSYNSPLHF
TRBV4-2	many	TRBJ2-1	-	TGTGCCAGCAGCCTAAAAGCCCCCAGGGAATTTGCGGGGTCGGGGCAGTTCTTC	CASSLKAPREFAGSGQFF
TRBV18	-	TRBJ1-6	TRBD1	TGTGCCAGCTCACCGCTAGACAGGGATTCACCCTTCCACTTT	CASSPLDRDSPFHF
TRBV5-1	many	TRBJ2-5	TRBD1	TGCGCCAGCAGCTTGCGAGGGGGCGTTAAGACCCAGTACTTC	CASSLRGGVKTQYF
TRBV27	few	TRBJ1-6	-	TGTGCCAGCAGTCGCCTCTTGGACGGGTTCTATAATTCACCCCTCCACTTT	CASSRLLDGFYNSPLHF
TRBV20-1	-	TRBJ2-1	TRBD2	TGCAGTGCTGGGGGACTAACTTACAATGAGCAGTTCTTC	CSAGGLTYNEQFF
TRBV5-1	few	TRBJ2-3	-	TGCGCCAGCAGCTTGGGACAGGCGAGCACAGATACGCAGTATTTT	CASSLGQASTDTQYF
TRBV7-9	many	TRBJ1-3	-	TGTGCCAGCAGCTCTTTTTCCCCCCTGGGAGGAAACACCATATATTTT	CASSSFSPLGGNTIYF
TRBV20-1	-	TRBJ2-1	TRBD2	TGCAGTGCTAGAAGGTTACGGGAGGGTAGGAATGAGCAGTTCTTC	CSARRLREGRNEQFF